Listed below are T cell receptor beta chains from one sample, sequenced in a study of blood T cell repertoires in COVID-19. The repertoire was sequenced with immunoSEQ multiplex PCR; TCRdb's copy has only in-frame clones and lacks some. This sample carries approximately 300,000 clones, under 90% of them seen once, and the ten largest clones take 3.5% to 4.5%. Sequencing was done on a sample of PBMCs or T cells enriched from blood (not recorded which). Receptors were obtained from a man in his thirties or forties who had recovered from COVID-19. CDR3s include the opening cysteine and the closing phenylalanine or tryptophan. A D gene is named only where the DNA matches it firmly. Clone sizes are given selectively: once, few, many, or a class where the clone is expanded.

d_call clone_size cdr3_length j_call v_call cdr3_aa cdr3_nt
- - 13 TRBJ1-1 TRBV19 CASKPRMNTEAFF TGTGCCAGTAAGCCGCGCATGAACACTGAAGCTTTCTTT
TRBD1 - 12 TRBJ2-7 TRBV29-1 CSVGQGGYEQYF TGCAGCGTTGGACAGGGTGGGTACGAGCAGTACTTC
- - 12 TRBJ2-7 TRBV3-1/TRBV3-2 CASSRETSQQYF TGTGCCAGCAGCCGAGAGACATCCCAGCAGTACTTC
- - 15 TRBJ2-5 TRBV9 CASSVEQGGRETQYF TGTGCCAGCAGCGTAGAACAGGGTGGGCGAGAGACCCAGTACTTC
- - 11 TRBJ2-5 TRBV20-1 CSAKFPETQYF TGCAGTGCCAAATTTCCAGAGACCCAGTACTTC
TRBD1 - 13 TRBJ2-7 TRBV29-1 CSVGRQGAYEQYF TGCAGCGTTGGGCGACAGGGTGCCTACGAGCAGTACTTC
TRBD2 - 15 TRBJ2-1 TRBV27 CASSLSSGGDNEQFF TGTGCCAGCTCCTTGTCTAGCGGGGGAGACAATGAGCAGTTCTTC
- - 14 TRBJ1-1 TRBV11-2 CASSFRGVNTEAFF TGTGCCAGCAGCTTCAGGGGCGTGAACACTGAAGCTTTCTTT
- - 21 TRBJ2-1 TRBV14 CASSQQSLGTETSRSYNEQFF TGTGCCAGCAGCCAACAGAGCCTTGGGACCGAAACTAGCCGCTCCTACAATGAGCAGTTCTTC
TRBD1 - 14 TRBJ1-4 TRBV4-1 CASNTGGAGEKLFF TGCGCCAGCAACACAGGGGGCGCCGGTGAAAAACTGTTTTTT
TRBD1 - 14 TRBJ2-5 TRBV5-5 CASSLQGRTETQYF TGTGCCAGCAGCTTACAGGGGCGGACGGAGACCCAGTACTTC
TRBD2 - 14 TRBJ2-7 TRBV2 CASRRSGRVDEQYF TGTGCCTCAAGGAGAAGCGGGAGAGTCGACGAGCAGTACTTC
TRBD1 - 17 TRBJ2-6 TRBV19 CASSTGTVGSGANVLTF TGTGCCAGTAGTACCGGGACAGTGGGCTCTGGGGCCAACGTCCTGACTTTC
TRBD2 once 13 TRBJ2-7 TRBV6-5 CASSGTNSYEQYF TGTGCCAGCAGCGGGACTAACTCCTACGAGCAGTACTTC
TRBD2 - 17 TRBJ2-7 TRBV6-1 CASSERPSGKSSYEQYF TGTGCCAGCAGTGAAAGGCCTAGCGGGAAGAGCTCCTACGAGCAGTACTTC
- - 16 TRBJ1-2 TRBV19 CASSIDFAAASYGYTF TGTGCCAGTAGTATAGATTTCGCGGCGGCTAGCTATGGCTACACCTTC
- - 13 TRBJ2-7 TRBV29-1 CSVEMGQAYEQYF TGCAGCGTTGAAATGGGCCAAGCCTACGAGCAGTACTTC
TRBD1 - 14 TRBJ1-1 TRBV7-9 CASSLTAGGTEAFF TGTGCCAGCAGCTTAACGGCAGGGGGCACTGAAGCTTTCTTT
TRBD1 once 15 TRBJ2-7 TRBV6-2/TRBV6-3 CASSSDRVGDYEQYF TGTGCCAGCAGTTCGGACAGGGTAGGGGACTACGAGCAGTACTTC
- - 17 TRBJ2-7 TRBV9 CASSEGLPPYYSYEQYF TGTGCCAGCAGCGAGGGACTCCCTCCTTACTATTCCTACGAGCAGTACTTC
- - 15 TRBJ2-2 TRBV18 CASSPRGFDTGELFF TGTGCCAGCTCACCTAGGGGGTTCGACACCGGGGAGCTGTTTTTT
- - 12 TRBJ1-2 TRBV6-2/TRBV6-3 CASSDRPYGYTF TGTGCCAGCAGCGACAGACCCTATGGCTACACCTTC
- - 15 TRBJ1-5 TRBV5-6 CASSLDRDTNQPQHF TGTGCCAGCAGCTTGGACAGGGATACCAATCAGCCCCAGCATTTT
- - 13 TRBJ1-2 TRBV6-5 CASSQRGGYGYTF TGTGCCAGCAGTCAACGAGGGGGCTATGGCTACACCTTC
- - 13 TRBJ1-1 TRBV14 CASSHGGGTEAFF TGTGCCAGCAGTCACGGGGGGGGCACTGAAGCTTTCTTT
- - 17 TRBJ2-2 TRBV9 CASSGHITGQNTGELFF TGTGCCAGCAGCGGACACATCACCGGACAGAACACCGGGGAGCTGTTTTTT
- - 14 TRBJ2-2 TRBV5-4 CASSLRRFDGELFF TGTGCCAGCAGCTTGCGGAGATTTGACGGGGAGCTGTTTTTT
TRBD1 - 16 TRBJ2-7 TRBV5-1 CASSFAAGQGDNEQYF TGCGCCAGCAGCTTTGCAGCGGGACAGGGGGATAACGAGCAGTACTTC
- - 12 TRBJ1-3 TRBV10-3 CAIRSSGNTIYF TGTGCCATACGGAGCTCTGGAAACACCATATATTTT
TRBD2 - 17 TRBJ2-2 TRBV11-2 CASSIPTSGRNTGELFF TGTGCCAGCAGCATCCCGACTAGCGGGCGGAACACCGGGGAGCTGTTTTTT
TRBD2 - 14 TRBJ2-1 TRBV29-1 CSVKGGQREVEQFF TGCAGCGTCAAGGGTGGGCAGCGGGAGGTTGAGCAGTTCTTC
- - 16 TRBJ1-5 TRBV7-2 CASSLGSDGANQPQHF TGTGCCAGCAGCTTAGGATCTGACGGAGCCAATCAGCCCCAGCATTTT
- - 16 TRBJ2-6 TRBV28 CATGHLRPSGANVLTF TGTGCCACCGGACACCTTAGACCCTCTGGGGCCAACGTCCTGACTTTC
TRBD1 once 12 TRBJ2-7 TRBV9 CASSGTGDTRYF TGTGCCAGCAGCGGGACAGGGGACACCCGGTACTTC
TRBD1 - 13 TRBJ2-3 TRBV12-3/TRBV12-4 CASRQGMGDTQYF TGTGCCAGCAGACAGGGGATGGGGGATACGCAGTATTTT
- once 13 TRBJ1-1 TRBV18 CASSQERGPEAFF TGTGCCAGCTCACAAGAGAGAGGCCCTGAAGCTTTCTTT
TRBD2 - 13 TRBJ2-7 TRBV5-6 CASSWDSGTEQYF TGTGCCAGCAGCTGGGATAGCGGGACCGAGCAGTACTTC
- - 17 TRBJ2-3 TRBV5-6 CASSLASVAGGTDTQYF -
TRBD1 - 14 TRBJ1-2 TRBV11-2 CASRIEGAQRGYTF TGTGCCAGCAGAATCGAGGGGGCACAACGGGGCTACACCTTC
- - 17 TRBJ2-1 TRBV27 CASSRPRDSSHGHEQFF TGTGCCAGCAGCCGACCGCGGGACAGCTCACACGGTCATGAGCAGTTCTTC
- - 14 TRBJ2-1 TRBV18 CASSPREYYNEQFF TGTGCCAGCTCACCCAGGGAATACTACAATGAGCAGTTCTTC
- - 13 TRBJ2-2 TRBV7-9 CASSLDHSGELFF TGTGCCAGCAGCTTAGACCACAGCGGGGAGCTGTTTTTT
- - 15 TRBJ1-2 TRBV2 CATDLRQSQFYGYTF TGTGCCACCGACCTACGACAGTCCCAATTCTATGGCTACACCTTC
- - 10 TRBJ2-7 TRBV6-5 CATRVHEQYF TGTGCCACCCGGGTACACGAGCAGTACTTC
TRBD2 - 13 TRBJ2-4 TRBV24-1 CATSDPGLAGLYF TGTGCCACCAGTGACCCTGGACTAGCGGGACTCTACTTC
TRBD1 - 18 TRBJ1-1 TRBV7-9 CASRFGTASGGMNTEAFF TGTGCCAGCAGGTTCGGGACAGCTTCTGGAGGTATGAACACTGAAGCTTTCTTT
- - 13 TRBJ1-5 TRBV27 CASTRGGNQPQHF TGTGCCAGCACCCGGGGGGGTAATCAGCCCCAGCATTTT
- few 18 TRBJ1-2 TRBV18 CASSPPLLGLPPNYGYTF TGTGCCAGCTCACCACCTCTATTGGGGCTCCCCCCTAACTATGGCTACACCTTC
- - 15 TRBJ1-2 TRBV3-1/TRBV3-2 CASSQGRAAVGGYTF TGTGCCAGCAGCCAGGGGAGGGCTGCGGTAGGGGGCTACACCTTC
- once 15 TRBJ2-7 TRBV2 CASSDPPLRAYEQYF TGTGCCAGCAGTGATCCCCCATTGCGGGCCTACGAGCAGTACTTC
- - 16 TRBJ1-6 TRBV4-1 CASSGHRNSYNSPLHF TGCGCCAGCAGCGGACACAGGAACTCCTATAATTCACCCCTCCACTTT
- few 12 TRBJ2-1 TRBV10-3 CAISDQVDEQFF TGTGCCATCAGTGATCAGGTGGATGAGCAGTTCTTC
TRBD1 - 15 TRBJ1-5 TRBV5-1 CASRPTGGVNQPQHF TGCGCCAGCCGGCCGACAGGGGGCGTCAATCAGCCCCAGCATTTT